This TCR beta chain was sequenced in a study of cytomegalovirus exposure and HLA in healthy donors. The germline V and J ends were trimmed by 3 bases and 4 bases, with 12 bases remaining between them. Germline CDR1 and CDR2: SQVTM and ANQGSEA. The CDR3 consists of 13 residues. PCR was performed using 60 Vbeta and 13 Jbeta primers. Sequenced by immunoSEQ multiplex PCR; TCRdb stores in-frame clones only, minus some. The sample lists 120,000 or so clones, over 65% seen once, with 9.5% to 13% in the top ten. This receptor was identified in a man under 40 in good health and CMV-seropositive. This chain uses TRBV29-1 with TRBJ1-1; D is possibly TRBD1 (5 bases). Sequencing was done on a sample of PBMCs. The CDR3 DNA is TGCAGCGTTGAGGGGCCGATCGGCACTGAAGCTTTCTTT. Its protein is CSVEGPIGTEAFF.